This TCR beta chain was profiled in a study of T cell responses to AZD1222 COVID-19 vaccine. This table comes from immunoSEQ multiplex PCR, and its TCRdb copy is limited to in-frame clones, with some not included. The sample yields 120,000 or so clones, more than 80% seen once. The germline V and J ends were trimmed by 3 bases and 7 bases, with 9 bases remaining between them. This CDR3 has 12 amino acids. The source material was peripheral blood, sampled on day 0 of AZD1222 vaccination. This chain links TRBV12-3 or TRBV12-4 with TRBJ1-1; D is possibly TRBD1 (5 bases). This sequence was found in an adult in good health. The CDR3 DNA sequence: TGTGCCAGCAGTTTGGGGGGGGGTGAAGCTTTCTTT. Residues: CASSLGGGEAFF.